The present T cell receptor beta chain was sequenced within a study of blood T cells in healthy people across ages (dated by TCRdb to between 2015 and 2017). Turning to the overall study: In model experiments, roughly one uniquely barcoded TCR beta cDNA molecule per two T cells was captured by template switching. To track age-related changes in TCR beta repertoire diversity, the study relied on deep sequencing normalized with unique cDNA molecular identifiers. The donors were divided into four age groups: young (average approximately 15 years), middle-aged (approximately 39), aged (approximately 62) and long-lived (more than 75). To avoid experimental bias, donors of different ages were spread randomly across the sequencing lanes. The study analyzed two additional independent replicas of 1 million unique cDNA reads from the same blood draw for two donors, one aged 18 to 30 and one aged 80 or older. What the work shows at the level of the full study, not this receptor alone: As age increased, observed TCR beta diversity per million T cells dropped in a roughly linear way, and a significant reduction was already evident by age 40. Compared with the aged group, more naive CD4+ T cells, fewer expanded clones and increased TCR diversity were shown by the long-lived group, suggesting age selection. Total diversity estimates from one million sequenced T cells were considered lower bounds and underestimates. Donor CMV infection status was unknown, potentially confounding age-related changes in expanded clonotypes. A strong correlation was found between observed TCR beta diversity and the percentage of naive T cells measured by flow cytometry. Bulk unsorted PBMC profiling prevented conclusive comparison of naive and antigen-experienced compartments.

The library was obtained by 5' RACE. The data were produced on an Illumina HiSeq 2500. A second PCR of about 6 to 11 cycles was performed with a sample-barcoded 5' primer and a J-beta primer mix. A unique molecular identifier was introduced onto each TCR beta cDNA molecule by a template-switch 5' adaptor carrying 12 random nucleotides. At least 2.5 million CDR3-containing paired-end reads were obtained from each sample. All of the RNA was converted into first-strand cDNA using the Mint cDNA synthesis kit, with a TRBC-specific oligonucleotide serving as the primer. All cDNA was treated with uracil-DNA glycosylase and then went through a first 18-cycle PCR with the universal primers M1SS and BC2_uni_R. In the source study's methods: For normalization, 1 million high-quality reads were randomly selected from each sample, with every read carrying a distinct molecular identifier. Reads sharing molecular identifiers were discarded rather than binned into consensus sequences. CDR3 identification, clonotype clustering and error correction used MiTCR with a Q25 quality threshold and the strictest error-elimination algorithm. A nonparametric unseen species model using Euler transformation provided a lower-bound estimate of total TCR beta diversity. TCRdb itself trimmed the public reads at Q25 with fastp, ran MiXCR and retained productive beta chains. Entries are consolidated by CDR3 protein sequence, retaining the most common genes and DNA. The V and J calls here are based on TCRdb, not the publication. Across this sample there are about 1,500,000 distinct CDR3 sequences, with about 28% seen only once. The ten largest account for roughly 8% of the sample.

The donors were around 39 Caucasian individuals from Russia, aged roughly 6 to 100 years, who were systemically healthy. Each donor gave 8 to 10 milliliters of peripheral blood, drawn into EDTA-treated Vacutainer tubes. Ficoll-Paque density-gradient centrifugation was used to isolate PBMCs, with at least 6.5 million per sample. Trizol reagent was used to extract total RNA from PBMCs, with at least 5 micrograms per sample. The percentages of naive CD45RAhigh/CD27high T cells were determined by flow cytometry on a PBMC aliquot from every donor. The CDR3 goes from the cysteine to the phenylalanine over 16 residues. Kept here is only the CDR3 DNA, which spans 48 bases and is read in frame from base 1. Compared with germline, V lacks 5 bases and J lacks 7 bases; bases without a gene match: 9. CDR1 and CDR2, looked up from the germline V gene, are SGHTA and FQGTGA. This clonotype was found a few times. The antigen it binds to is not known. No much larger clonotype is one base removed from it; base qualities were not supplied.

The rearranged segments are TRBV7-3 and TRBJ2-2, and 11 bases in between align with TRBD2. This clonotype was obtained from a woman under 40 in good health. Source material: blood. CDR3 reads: CASSPGGLAGGGELFF. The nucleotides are TGTGCCAGCAGCCCCGGAGGGCTAGCGGGGGGCGGGGAGCTGTTTTTT.